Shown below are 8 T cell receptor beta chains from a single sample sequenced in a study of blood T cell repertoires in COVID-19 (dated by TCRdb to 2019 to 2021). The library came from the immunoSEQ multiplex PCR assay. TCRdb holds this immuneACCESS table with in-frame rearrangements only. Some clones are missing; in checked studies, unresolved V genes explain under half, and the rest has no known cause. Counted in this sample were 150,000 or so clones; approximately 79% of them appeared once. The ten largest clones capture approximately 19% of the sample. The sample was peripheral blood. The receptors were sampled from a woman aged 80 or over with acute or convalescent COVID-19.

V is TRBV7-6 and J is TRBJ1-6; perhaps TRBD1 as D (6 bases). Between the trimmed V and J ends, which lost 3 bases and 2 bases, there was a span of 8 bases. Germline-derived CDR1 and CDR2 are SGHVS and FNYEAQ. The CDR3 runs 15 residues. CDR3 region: CASSLGATYNSPLHF. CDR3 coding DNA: TGTGCCAGCAGCTTGGGGGCGACCTATAATTCACCCCTCCACTTT. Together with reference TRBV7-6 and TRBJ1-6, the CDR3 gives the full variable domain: GAGVSQSPRYKVTKRGQDVALRCDPISGHVSLYWYRQALGQGPEFLTYFNYEAQQDKSGLPNDRFSAERPEGSISTLTIQRTEQRDSAMYRCASSLGATYNSPLHFGNGTRLTVT.

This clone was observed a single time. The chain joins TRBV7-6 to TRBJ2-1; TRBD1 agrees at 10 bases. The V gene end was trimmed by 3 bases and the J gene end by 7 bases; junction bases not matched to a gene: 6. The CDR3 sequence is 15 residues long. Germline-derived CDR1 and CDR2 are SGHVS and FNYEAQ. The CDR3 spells CASSFPGTGVNEQFF. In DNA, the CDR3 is TGTGCCAGCAGCTTCCCCGGGACAGGGGTGAATGAGCAGTTCTTC. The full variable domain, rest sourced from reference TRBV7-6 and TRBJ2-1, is GAGVSQSPRYKVTKRGQDVALRCDPISGHVSLYWYRQALGQGPEFLTYFNYEAQQDKSGLPNDRFSAERPEGSISTLTIQRTEQRDSAMYRCASSFPGTGVNEQFFGPGTRLTVL.

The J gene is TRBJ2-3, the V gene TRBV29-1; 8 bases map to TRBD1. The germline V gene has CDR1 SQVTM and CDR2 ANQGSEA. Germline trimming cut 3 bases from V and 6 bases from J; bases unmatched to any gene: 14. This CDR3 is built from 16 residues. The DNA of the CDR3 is TGCAGCGTTGAGGCCAGGGGGCACGGCAGGTGGGATACGCAGTATTTT. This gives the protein CSVEARGHGRWDTQYF.

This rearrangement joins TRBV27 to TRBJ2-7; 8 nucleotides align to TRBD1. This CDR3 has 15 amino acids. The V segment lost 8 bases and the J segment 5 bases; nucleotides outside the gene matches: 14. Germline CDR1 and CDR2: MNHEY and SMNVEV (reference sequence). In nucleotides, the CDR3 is TGTGCCAGCGGCCCTATTCGGGCAGGGGGCCACGAGCAGTACTTC. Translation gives CASGPIRAGGHEQYF.

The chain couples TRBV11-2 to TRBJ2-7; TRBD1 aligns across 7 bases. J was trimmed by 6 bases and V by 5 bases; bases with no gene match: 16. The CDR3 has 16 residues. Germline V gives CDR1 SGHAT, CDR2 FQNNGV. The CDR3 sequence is CASSGREGAIPIEQYF. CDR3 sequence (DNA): TGTGCCAGCAGCGGGCGTGAGGGGGCGATCCCTATCGAGCAGTACTTC.

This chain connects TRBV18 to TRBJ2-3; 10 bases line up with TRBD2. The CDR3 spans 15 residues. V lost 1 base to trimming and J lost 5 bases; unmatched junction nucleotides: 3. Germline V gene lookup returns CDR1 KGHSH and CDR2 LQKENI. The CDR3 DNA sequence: TGTGCCAGCTCACCACAAGTAGCGGGGGGAGATACGCAGTATTTT. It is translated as CASSPQVAGGDTQYF. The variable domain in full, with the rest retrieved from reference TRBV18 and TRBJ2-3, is NAGVMQNPRHLVRRRGQEARLRCSPMKGHSHVYWYRQLPEEGLKFMVYLQKENIIDESGMPKERFSAEFPKEGPSILRIQQVVRGDSAAYFCASSPQVAGGDTQYFGPGTRLTVL.

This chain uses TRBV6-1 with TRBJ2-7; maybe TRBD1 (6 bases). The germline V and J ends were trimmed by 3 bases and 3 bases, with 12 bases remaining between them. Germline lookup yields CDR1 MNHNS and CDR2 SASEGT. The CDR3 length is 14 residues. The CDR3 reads CASSDIQGRYEQYF. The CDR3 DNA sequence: TGTGCCAGCAGTGACATACAGGGCCGCTACGAGCAGTACTTC.

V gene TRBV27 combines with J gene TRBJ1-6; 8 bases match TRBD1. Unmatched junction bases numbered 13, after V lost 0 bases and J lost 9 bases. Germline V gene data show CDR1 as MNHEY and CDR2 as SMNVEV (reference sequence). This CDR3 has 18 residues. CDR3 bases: TGTGCCAGCAGTTTATCATCGGACAGGGTGATTGTCGGTTCACCCCTCCACTTT. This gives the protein CASSLSSDRVIVGSPLHF.